This T cell receptor beta chain appears in the sequencing data of a study of T cell responses to AZD1222 COVID-19 vaccine. Findings and limits, study-wide: Reportedly, close to half of spike-specific TCRs are directed against unmutated variant regions. CD4 TCRs linked to vaccination spanned spike, dominating at 160-218 and 743-854. The number of AZD1222 recipients seropositive at baseline was only five or six.

With regard to this clone: The antigen is unknown.

Assay: immunoSEQ multiplex PCR; the TCRdb copy retains only in-frame clones and omits some. The sample lists about 98,000 clones; roughly 86% were seen once. This CDR3 is 14 amino acids long. With V trimmed by 0 bases and J by 5 bases, 4 bases remained unmatched. The V call is TRBV5-3, the J call TRBJ1-1, with 7 bases matching TRBD1. TRBV5-3 is placed among ORFs of uncertain function. This receptor was obtained from an adult in good health. The sequencing here drew on peripheral blood, taken on day 0 of AZD1222 vaccination. CDR3 amino acids: CARSLVTGKTEAFF. The CDR3 nucleotides read TGTGCCAGAAGCTTGGTGACAGGGAAAACTGAAGCTTTCTTT.